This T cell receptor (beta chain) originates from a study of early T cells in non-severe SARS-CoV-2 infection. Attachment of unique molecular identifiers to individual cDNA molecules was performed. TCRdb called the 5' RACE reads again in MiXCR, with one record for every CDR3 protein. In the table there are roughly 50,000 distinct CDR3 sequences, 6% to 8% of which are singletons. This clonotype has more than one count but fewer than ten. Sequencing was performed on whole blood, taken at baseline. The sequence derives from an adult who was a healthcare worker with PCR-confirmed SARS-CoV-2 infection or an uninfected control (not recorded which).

CDR3 nucleotide sequence: TGCGCCAGCAGCTTCGGAGCGGGGGCGGGAGAGCAGTACTTC. It codes for CASSFGAGAGEQYF. The rearrangement uses TRBV5-1 and TRBJ2-7; TRBD2 matches 8 bases. V lost 2 bases, J lost 7 bases, and 8 bases stayed unmatched. Per germline, CDR1 SGHRS and CDR2 YFSETQ. The CDR3 sequence is 14 residues long.